This T cell receptor (beta chain) came from a study of cytomegalovirus exposure and HLA in healthy donors. The PCR had 60 Vbeta and 13 Jbeta primers. Profiled with immunoSEQ multiplex PCR; TCRdb holds only in-frame clones, not every one. Among some 150,000 clones listed, 70% to 80% were seen once. Trimming stripped 0 bases from V and 2 bases from J, with 11 bases between. This CDR3 has 15 amino acids. CDR1 and CDR2 from the germline V gene are MNHEY and SMNVEV (reference sequence). Sequenced sample: PBMCs. This chain connects TRBV27 to TRBJ2-7, with D tentatively TRBD1 (5 bases). This receptor was identified in a male donor in good health and CMV-seronegative. CDR3 amino acids: CASSLSSRAAYEQYF. CDR3 DNA sequence: TGTGCCAGCAGTTTATCGTCCAGGGCGGCCTACGAGCAGTACTTC.